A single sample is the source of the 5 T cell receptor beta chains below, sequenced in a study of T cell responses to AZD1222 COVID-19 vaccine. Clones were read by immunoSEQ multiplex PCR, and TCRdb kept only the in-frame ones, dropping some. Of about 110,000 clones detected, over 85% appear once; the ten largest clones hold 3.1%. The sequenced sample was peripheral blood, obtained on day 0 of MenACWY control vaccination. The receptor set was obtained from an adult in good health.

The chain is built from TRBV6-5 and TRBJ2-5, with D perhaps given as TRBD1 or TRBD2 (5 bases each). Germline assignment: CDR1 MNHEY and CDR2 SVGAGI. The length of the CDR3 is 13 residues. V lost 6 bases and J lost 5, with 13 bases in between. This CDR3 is CASRRGAWETQYF. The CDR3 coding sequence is TGTGCCAGCAGGCGAGGGGCATGGGAGACCCAGTACTTC.

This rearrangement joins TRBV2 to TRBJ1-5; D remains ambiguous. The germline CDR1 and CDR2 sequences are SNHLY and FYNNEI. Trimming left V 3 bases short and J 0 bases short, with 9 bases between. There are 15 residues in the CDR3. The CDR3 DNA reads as TGTGCCAGCAGTGATGGACCGCATAGCAATCAGCCCCAGCATTTT. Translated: CASSDGPHSNQPQHF.

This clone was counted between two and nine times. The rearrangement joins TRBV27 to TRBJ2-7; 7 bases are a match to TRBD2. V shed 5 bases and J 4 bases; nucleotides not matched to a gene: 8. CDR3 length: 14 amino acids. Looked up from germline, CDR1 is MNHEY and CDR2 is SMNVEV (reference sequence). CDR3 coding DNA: TGTGCCAGCAGTCCACGTGGTAGCGGGTACGAGCAGTACTTC. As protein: CASSPRGSGYEQYF.

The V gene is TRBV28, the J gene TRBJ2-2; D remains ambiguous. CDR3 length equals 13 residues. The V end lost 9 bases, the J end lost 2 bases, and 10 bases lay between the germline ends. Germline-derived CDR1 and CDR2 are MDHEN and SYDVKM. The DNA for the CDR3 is TGTGCCAGTTTCGTAGTCAACACCGGGGAGCTGTTTTTT. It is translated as CASFVVNTGELFF.

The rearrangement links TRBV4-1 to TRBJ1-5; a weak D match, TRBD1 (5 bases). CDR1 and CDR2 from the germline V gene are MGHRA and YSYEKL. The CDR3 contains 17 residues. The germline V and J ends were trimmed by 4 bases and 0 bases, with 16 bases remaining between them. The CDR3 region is CASSRVEGVDSNQPQHF. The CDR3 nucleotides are TGCGCCAGCAGCCGGGTGGAAGGGGTTGATAGCAATCAGCCCCAGCATTTT.